This T cell receptor beta chain was sequenced during a study of cytomegalovirus exposure and HLA in healthy donors. PCR amplification relied on 60 Vbeta primers (plus 13 Jbeta primers). TCRdb keeps only in-frame clones here, not all; method: immunoSEQ multiplex PCR. The repertoire holds about 210,000 clones, more than 75% seen once, with roughly 6% in the top ten. The study's findings and limits: HLA-A and HLA-B allele assignments for most subjects were reportedly predicted accurately using TCR beta sequences. Presence/absence results assume similar sequencing depth per donor, which may not hold. Listed as cytomegalovirus-associated were 150 or so TCR beta chains.

As regards this clone: Antigen specificity is unknown.

V dropped 4 bases and J dropped 0 bases, with 11 bases sitting between them. The CDR3 is 15 amino acids. Germline CDR1 and CDR2: SGDLS and YYNGEE. Sequencing input: PBMCs. The chain combines TRBV9 with TRBJ2-1; weak D call: TRBD2 (5 bases). This TCR derives from a middle-aged man in good health and CMV-seropositive. CDR3 bases: TGTGCCAGCAGCCCGCTAGCAGCCTCCTACAATGAGCAGTTCTTC. Its protein is CASSPLAASYNEQFF.